The clone carrying this TCR beta chain appeared once. Its cognate antigen is unknown. This sample is part of a study of cytomegalovirus exposure and HLA in healthy donors. Regarding the study as a whole: The TCR clusters that emerged in the first cohort tended, a later analysis found, to co-occur in the roughly 110 validation repertoires.

Libraries were prepared by immunoSEQ multiplex PCR; TCRdb keeps only in-frame clonotypes and omits some of them. This sample has approximately 58,000 clones; roughly nine tenths occur once, and the top ten carry around 2.2%. This CDR3 has 18 amino acids. The germline CDR1 and CDR2 sequences are SGHRS and YFSETQ. After removal of 4 bases from V and 4 bases from J, the junction contained 11 bases not matched to a gene. This clonotype originated in a woman in her 30s in good health and CMV-seronegative. V and J are TRBV5-1 and TRBJ2-3; 14 bases match TRBD2. The sequenced material came from PBMCs. The CDR3 DNA sequence: TGCGCCAGCAGCGTGGGACTAGCGGGAGTGGGGGTTGCAGATACGCAGTATTTT. Translated, it gives CASSVGLAGVGVADTQYF.